The clone carrying this T cell receptor beta chain was detected ten times or more. Its antigen is unidentified. This CDR3 contains 11 residues. V was pared by 6 bases and J by 4 bases, with 6 bases between. Per germline, CDR1 SGHAT and CDR2 FQDESV (reference sequence). This entry is derived from a study of CD8+CD57+ T cells in acquired aplastic anemia. The wider study: CD4+ and CD8+ cells, once sorted, gave DNA averaging around 3.2 ug.

Findings of the study overall: Sharing between patients and controls was observed for twenty-nine CD8+ CDR3 sequences.

Genomic DNA, serving as template, underwent TCR beta VDJ and CDR3 profiling. TCRdb reprocessed the reads with MiXCR, giving one entry per CDR3 protein. There are some 64,000 distinct CDR3 sequences in the sample; about 56% occur only once, and roughly 2.5% lies in the top ten. This chain uses TRBV11-1 with TRBJ1-1; D not resolved. This clonotype was sampled from a human donor in good health, serving as a control. The specimen was sorted CD4+, CD8+, or CD8+CD57+ T cells (not recorded which) from PBMCs. CDR3 loop: CASRAVTEAFF. The CDR3 DNA reads as TGTGCCAGCAGGGCCGTCACTGAAGCTTTCTTT.